Sequencing of this T cell receptor beta chain was carried out in a study of CD8+CD57+ T cells in acquired aplastic anemia. Patients sequenced had flow cytometry evidence of CD8+CD57+ cell expansion. Notes on the study in general: In CD8+ cells, Simpson's diversity showed no significant difference between patients and controls.

Genomic DNA served as template for TCR beta VDJ and CDR3 profiling. MiXCR, run by TCRdb on the reads, gives a single entry per CDR3 protein. The sample comprises roughly 170,000 distinct CDR3 sequences, 48% of which are singletons, and over 10% rests with the top ten. This CDR3 spans 15 amino acids. The V and J ends lost 2 bases and 2 bases respectively, with 12 bases between them. Per the germline V gene, CDR1 is SNHLY and CDR2 is FYNNEI. About this clonotype: What it recognizes is unknown.

Sequenced: sorted CD4+, CD8+, or CD8+CD57+ T cells (not recorded which) from PBMCs. The V and J genes are TRBV2 and TRBJ1-2; the D is unclear. The clonotype was recovered from a human donor with aplastic anemia. CDR3: CASSENSLLNYGYTF. CDR3 nucleotide sequence: TGTGCCAGCAGTGAAAACAGCCTCCTAAACTATGGCTACACCTTC.